The rows below give T cell receptor beta chains drawn from one sample of a study of blood T cell repertoires in COVID-19. Method: immunoSEQ multiplex PCR; TCRdb's copy keeps in-frame clones and lacks some. The repertoire holds about 59,000 clones, with 70% to 80% as singletons. Sequences were obtained from peripheral blood. The receptors stem from a man older than 75 with acute or convalescent COVID-19. The CDR3 runs from the conserved cysteine through the conserved F or W. D genes are given only for firm matches. Clone size is not always given. Where it is, it says once, few, many or a class for expanded clones.

D gene	clone size	V gene	J gene	CDR3 DNA	CDR3 protein
-	-	TRBV5-5	TRBJ1-4	TGTGCCAGCACCCTGGAAGGCAGGCAGAACGGTGAAAAACTGTTTTTT	CASTLEGRQNGEKLFF
-	-	TRBV24-1	TRBJ2-1	TGTGCCACCAGTGATTCCAGGCGTAGTGAGCAGTTCTTC	CATSDSRRSEQFF
TRBD1	-	TRBV19	TRBJ2-2	TGTGCCAGTAGTTCCAGACAGGGAAGTACCGGGGAGCTGTTTTTT	CASSSRQGSTGELFF
TRBD1	-	TRBV19	TRBJ2-7	TGTGCCAGTAGCGCTGACCGGGACAGGTACTACGAGCAGTACTTC	CASSADRDRYYEQYF
-	-	TRBV5-1	TRBJ1-1	TGCGCCAGCAGCTTGGCGATCCTAAACACTGAAGCTTTCTTT	CASSLAILNTEAFF
TRBD2	-	TRBV19	TRBJ2-7	TGTGCCAGCCGGACTAGCGGGAGCGACGAGCAGTACTTC	CASRTSGSDEQYF
-	-	TRBV9	TRBJ1-1	TGTGCCAGCAGCCCCCGGGAAACGGGCCCTGAAGCTTTCTTT	CASSPRETGPEAFF
TRBD1	-	TRBV4-1	TRBJ1-3	TGCGCCAGCAGCTCAGGGGGCTCTGGAAACACCATATATTTT	CASSSGGSGNTIYF
-	-	TRBV7-8	TRBJ2-3	TGTGCCAGCAGACCCAACGGTGATACGCAGTATTTT	CASRPNGDTQYF
TRBD1	-	TRBV10-2	TRBJ1-2	TGCGCCAGCAGTTGGGACAGGGAGGAGGATGGCTACACCTTC	CASSWDREEDGYTF
TRBD1	few	TRBV14	TRBJ2-3	TGTGCCAGCAGCCAAGCCGGGACAGTGGTTAACACAGATACGCAGTATTTT	CASSQAGTVVNTDTQYF
-	-	TRBV2	TRBJ1-2	TGTGCCAGCAGTGAAGCTAGCGGGCGTTGGGGCTACACCTTC	CASSEASGRWGYTF
TRBD2	-	TRBV24-1	TRBJ2-1	TGTGCCACCAGTGACCCAACTAGCGGGACCTACTCCTACAATGAGCAGTTCTTC	CATSDPTSGTYSYNEQFF
-	-	TRBV6-2/TRBV6-3	TRBJ2-1	TGTGCCAGCAGTAGCGGTGTCTCCTACAATGAGCAGTTCTTC	CASSSGVSYNEQFF
TRBD1	-	TRBV19	TRBJ1-3	TGTGCCAGTAGTAACCTTCGACAGGGGGCGCATGGAAACACCATATATTTT	CASSNLRQGAHGNTIYF
TRBD1	-	TRBV19	TRBJ2-5	TGTGCCAGTATCACAGAGCCTGACAGGGGTGGGGAGACCCAGTACTTC	CASITEPDRGGETQYF
TRBD1	-	TRBV3-1/TRBV3-2	TRBJ1-4	TGTGCCAGCAGTCGACAGGGTGTGGCTGAAAAACTGTTTTTT	CASSRQGVAEKLFF
-	few	TRBV2	TRBJ2-3	TGTGCCAGCCGTCCGCAGGTCGATACGCAGTATTTT	CASRPQVDTQYF
-	-	TRBV3-1/TRBV3-2	TRBJ1-4	TGTGCCAGCAGCCAGGGGCAGGAAAAACTGTTTTTT	CASSQGQEKLFF
TRBD2	-	TRBV10-2	TRBJ2-1	TGCGCCAGCAGTGACGGGAGGGTTAATGAGCAGTTCTTC	CASSDGRVNEQFF
-	-	TRBV6-5	TRBJ2-1	TGTGCCAGCAGTCGAGCAAGTACTAGTATCGGGGTGTTCTTC	CASSRASTSIGVFF
-	-	TRBV27	TRBJ1-1	TGTGCCAGCAGTTTATCTTACGGTAGGAACACTGAAGCTTTCTTT	CASSLSYGRNTEAFF
TRBD2	-	TRBV5-6	TRBJ2-2	TGTGCCAGCAGCGGGCCGAGGACTAGTCCCACCGGGGAGCTGTTTTTT	CASSGPRTSPTGELFF
-	few	TRBV19	TRBJ2-2	TGTGCCAGTAGTATCGATACTACCCCCACCGGGGAGCTGTTTTTT	CASSIDTTPTGELFF
TRBD1	-	TRBV11-2	TRBJ2-5	TGTGCCAGCAGCTTGGGACAGGGGGCGAGTATTGAGACCCAGTACTTC	CASSLGQGASIETQYF
TRBD1	-	TRBV28	TRBJ1-1	TGTGCCAGCAGTTACAGGGGTGAGTGGGGTGACACTGAAGCTTTCTTT	CASSYRGEWGDTEAFF
TRBD2	-	TRBV5-1	TRBJ2-5	TGCGCCAGCAGCCGTAGCGGGGGGGCAGGAGAGACCCAGTACTTC	CASSRSGGAGETQYF
TRBD2	-	TRBV2	TRBJ2-3	TGTGCCACCGGTAGCGGGAGGGGCACAGATACGCAGTATTTT	CATGSGRGTDTQYF
-	-	TRBV9	TRBJ2-1	TGTGCCAGCAGCGCAACTACCGAAGAGCAGTTCTTC	CASSATTEEQFF
-	few	TRBV7-9	TRBJ2-4	TGTGCCAGCAGCCCGTCGGGAGCCAAAAACATTCAGTACTTC	CASSPSGAKNIQYF
TRBD1	few	TRBV6-5	TRBJ1-5	TGTGCCAGCAGCCGGACAGGGGACTATCAGCCCCAGCATTTT	CASSRTGDYQPQHF
TRBD1	-	TRBV5-1	TRBJ1-1	TGCGCCAGCAGCTTGGTACAGGGGGTGAACACTGAAGCTTTCTTT	CASSLVQGVNTEAFF
TRBD1	-	TRBV5-4	TRBJ1-4	TGTGCCAGCAGCTCACAGGGGGTGAATGAAAAACTGTTTTTT	CASSSQGVNEKLFF
TRBD2	-	TRBV5-8	TRBJ2-3	TGTGCCAGCAGCCCCGGGACTAGAAGTGCAGATACGCAGTATTTT	CASSPGTRSADTQYF
-	-	TRBV7-9	TRBJ1-6	TGTGCCAGCAGCCTCGGGGGCTATAATTCACCCCTCCACTTT	CASSLGGYNSPLHF
-	-	TRBV10-3	TRBJ2-1	TGTGCCAGCCTAGAGAGGGCCAATGAGCAGTTCTTC	CASLERANEQFF
-	-	TRBV14	TRBJ2-7	TGTGCCAGCAGCCCCGCCAGGTTTTCCTACGAGCAGTACTTC	CASSPARFSYEQYF
TRBD1	-	TRBV10-3	TRBJ2-7	TGTGCCACGACAGGGGGATCCTACGAGCAGTACTTC	CATTGGSYEQYF
-	once	TRBV28	TRBJ2-7	TGTGCCATCGGAGGTAACTCCTACGAGCAGTACTTC	CAIGGNSYEQYF
-	-	TRBV6-5	TRBJ1-2	TGTGCCAGCAGTTACTGGGGCGACTATGGCTACACCTTC	CASSYWGDYGYTF
-	-	TRBV30	TRBJ1-2	TGTGCCTGGAGTGGGAGTGATGGGGCACAATATCGCTACACCTTC	CAWSGSDGAQYRYTF
TRBD2	once	TRBV15	TRBJ2-3	TGTGCCACCAGCAGAGCGAGCGGGGGGGCCCCAGATACGCAGTATTTT	CATSRASGGAPDTQYF
-	-	TRBV11-2	TRBJ2-5	TGTGCCAGCAGCTTAGGGCAGGGGAGCGAAGAGACCCAGTACTTC	CASSLGQGSEETQYF
TRBD2	few	TRBV10-3	TRBJ2-5	TGTGCCATCAGTGGAGTCCTAGCGGGGGGCCCCCAAGAGACCCAGTACTTC	CAISGVLAGGPQETQYF
-	few	TRBV7-8	TRBJ2-2	TGTGCCAGCAGCTTCGGACAAACAAACACCGGGGAGCTGTTTTTT	CASSFGQTNTGELFF
-	-	TRBV28	TRBJ2-3	TGTGCCAGCAGGTCCCGGACAGTCACGCAGTATTTT	CASRSRTVTQYF
-	-	TRBV15	TRBJ1-1	TGTGCCACCAGCAGAGATCCCAGGGCAAACACTGAAGCTTTCTTT	CATSRDPRANTEAFF
-	-	TRBV7-6	TRBJ1-6	TGTGCCAGCAGCTTAGTTGGCCAGGGAAATTCACCCCTCCACTTT	CASSLVGQGNSPLHF
TRBD1	-	TRBV7-8	TRBJ1-5	TGTGCCAGCAGCCCACGAGACAGGGCAAGTCAGCCCCAGCATTTT	CASSPRDRASQPQHF
-	-	TRBV28	TRBJ2-7	TGTGCCAGCAGCAGGGGACGGAGCTACGAGCAGTACTTC	CASSRGRSYEQYF
-	-	TRBV5-1	TRBJ1-2	TGCGCCAGCAACCCTGGGGGCAGGCGGAACTATGGCTACACCTTC	CASNPGGRRNYGYTF